This entry features one T cell receptor (beta chain) sequence. The data originate from a study of T cells in Graves' hyperthyroidism and ophthalmopathy. Amplification targeted TCR beta CDR3 regions from RNA transcripts. Carried out on the TCR CDR3, a first-round RT-PCR used the HTBI primer set. From the multiplex PCR reads, TCRdb called clonotypes with MiXCR, one entry per CDR3 protein. The sample holds roughly 740,000 distinct CDR3 sequences; 15% to 20% are singletons and the top ten take around 7.7%. Germline assignment: CDR1 WNHNN and CDR2 SYGVQD (reference sequence). The CDR3 spans 22 residues. V gave up 3 bases and J gave up 4 bases, with 36 bases separating them.

The V and J genes are TRBV10-1 and TRBJ1-2, with unresolved D. Material for sequencing was blood. The sequence was obtained from a man between 18 and 29 years old with Graves' hyperthyroidism. CDR3 coding DNA: TGCGCCAGCAGTGACTCGCCCCTAAGATTGCTGCGAAACCCTCGGCGGTCCTATGGCTACACCTTC. Translated, it gives CASSDSPLRLLRNPRRSYGYTF.